This T cell receptor beta chain was identified during a study of blood T cell repertoires in COVID-19. Study in general: The study drew acute and convalescent COVID-19 samples from the United States, Italy and Spain. From T cells, B-cell-depleted T cells, or PBMCs came the material, which was cDNA or gDNA.

This clone showed up just once. CDR1 is SGHTA and CDR2 is FQGNSA in the germline V gene. There are 13 residues in the CDR3. V was clipped by 0 bases and J by 4 bases, with 4 bases between them. In the source study's methods: Counts of nucleated cells, estimated from reference gene primer amplification, were obtained. The repertoire was sequenced with immunoSEQ multiplex PCR; TCRdb's copy has only in-frame clones and lacks some. V, J and clone size derive from that table, while D and trimming were established from the DNA sequence. The data show about 50,000 clones, under 90% seen once. The specimen sequenced was peripheral blood. The receptor comes from a man older than 75 with active or convalescent COVID-19. The rearrangement links TRBV7-2 to TRBJ2-1, with D hard to call. CDR3 DNA: TGTGCCAGCAGCTTAGCGACTTACAATGAGCAGTTCTTC. It is translated as CASSLATYNEQFF.